This is a list of T cell receptor beta chains from one sample in a study of T cells in Graves' hyperthyroidism and ophthalmopathy. In TCRdb, the multiplex PCR reads were re-called with MiXCR into one record per CDR3 protein. The sample lists around 290,000 distinct CDR3 sequences, approximately 14% seen once, with less than 8% in the top ten. Material: blood. These TCRs come from a woman aged 40-49 years with Graves' hyperthyroidism. Both conserved end residues are part of each CDR3. A D gene is named only where the DNA matches it firmly. Not all rows give a size; the values are once, few, many and, for expanded clones, a class.

D gene: NA; V gene: TRBV5-1; J gene: TRBJ2-3; clone size: many; CDR3 DNA: TGCGCCAGCAGCTTGGGGTACAACACAGATACGCAGTATTTT; CDR3 protein: CASSLGYNTDTQYF
D gene: NA; V gene: TRBV10-3; J gene: TRBJ2-4; clone size: many; CDR3 DNA: TGTGCCATCAGTTCCTCTAGGGGCAAAAACATTCAGTACTTC; CDR3 protein: CAISSSRGKNIQYF
D gene: NA; V gene: TRBV6-5; J gene: TRBJ1-2; clone size: many; CDR3 DNA: TGTGCCAGCAGTTACTCGAAACAAGGTTCTATATATGGCTACACCTTC; CDR3 protein: CASSYSKQGSIYGYTF
D gene: TRBD1; V gene: TRBV28; J gene: TRBJ2-5; clone size: many; CDR3 DNA: TGTGCCAGCAGTAAACAGGGGAACCGGGAAGAGACCCAGTACTTC; CDR3 protein: CASSKQGNREETQYF
D gene: TRBD1; V gene: TRBV2; J gene: TRBJ2-1; clone size: many; CDR3 DNA: TGTGCCAGCACCCCGGGACAGGGTAGCTATGAGCAGTTCTTC; CDR3 protein: CASTPGQGSYEQFF
D gene: NA; V gene: TRBV11-2; J gene: TRBJ2-7; clone size: many; CDR3 DNA: TGTGCCAGCAGCGTAGGTTCGGGCTACGAGCAGTACTTC; CDR3 protein: CASSVGSGYEQYF
D gene: TRBD1; V gene: TRBV4-1; J gene: TRBJ1-1; clone size: NA; CDR3 DNA: TGCGCCAGCCGGATACAAGGGGGCATGAACACTGAAGCTTTCTTT; CDR3 protein: CASRIQGGMNTEAFF
D gene: TRBD1; V gene: TRBV20-1; J gene: TRBJ2-2; clone size: many; CDR3 DNA: TGCAGTGCTAGAAAAGGGGGCTGGGACACCGGGGAGCTGTTTTTT; CDR3 protein: CSARKGGWDTGELFF
D gene: TRBD2; V gene: TRBV2; J gene: TRBJ2-2; clone size: many; CDR3 DNA: TGTGCCAGCAGGTCACTAGCGGCCGGGGAGCTGTTTTTT; CDR3 protein: CASRSLAAGELFF
D gene: TRBD1; V gene: TRBV19; J gene: TRBJ1-1; clone size: few; CDR3 DNA: TGTGCCAGTAGTATGGGACAGTTGAACACTGAAGCTTTCTTT; CDR3 protein: CASSMGQLNTEAFF
D gene: NA; V gene: TRBV2; J gene: TRBJ2-7; clone size: many; CDR3 DNA: TGTGCCAGCAGCCCTAATTCTCCCCAGCAGTACTTC; CDR3 protein: CASSPNSPQQYF
D gene: TRBD1; V gene: TRBV30; J gene: TRBJ2-5; clone size: few; CDR3 DNA: TGTGCCTGGAGTGTACCTGCGACAGGGCCGAAAGAGACCCAGTACTTC; CDR3 protein: CAWSVPATGPKETQYF
D gene: NA; V gene: TRBV24-1; J gene: TRBJ2-1; clone size: many; CDR3 DNA: TGTGCCACCGGGAAAGAGTCCTACAATGAGCAGTTCTTC; CDR3 protein: CATGKESYNEQFF
D gene: TRBD2; V gene: TRBV28; J gene: TRBJ2-5; clone size: many; CDR3 DNA: TGTGCCAGCAGCCTAGGACTAGCGGGAGGGGGGCAAGAGACCCAGTACTTC; CDR3 protein: CASSLGLAGGGQETQYF
D gene: TRBD2; V gene: TRBV12-3/TRBV12-4; J gene: TRBJ2-3; clone size: many; CDR3 DNA: TGTGCCAGCAGTTTCGGACTAGCGGGATCTCTTGGTACGCAGTATTTT; CDR3 protein: CASSFGLAGSLGTQYF
D gene: TRBD2; V gene: TRBV4-1; J gene: TRBJ2-1; clone size: NA; CDR3 DNA: TGCGCCAGCAGCTTGGGGAGGGTGGGTGAGCAGTTCTTC; CDR3 protein: CASSLGRVGEQFF
D gene: TRBD2; V gene: TRBV27; J gene: TRBJ2-3; clone size: many; CDR3 DNA: TGTGCCAGCAGTTTTAGCGGGAGGGGCGCAGATACGCAGTATTTT; CDR3 protein: CASSFSGRGADTQYF
D gene: NA; V gene: TRBV3-1; J gene: TRBJ2-5; clone size: many; CDR3 DNA: TGTGCCAGCAGCCAAGCAGACCGGCGGTGGACCCAGTACTTC; CDR3 protein: CASSQADRRWTQYF